One sample yielded the 32 T cell receptor beta chains listed below, sequenced in a study of T cell changes during pregnancy in multiple sclerosis. Produced via immunoSEQ multiplex PCR; TCRdb's table is partial and in-frame only. The sample holds tens of thousands of clones; over 80% are singletons and the top ten take roughly 2.8%. The specimen was peripheral blood, collected in the third trimester of pregnancy. Every receptor here comes from a female donor in good health, enrolled as a control in a pregnancy study.

The CDR3 DNA sequence: TGCACCAGCAGCCAAGAACTAGCGGGAGAAAGGGGTGAGCAGTTCTTC. This encodes CTSSQELAGERGEQFF. The chain carries TRBV1 and TRBJ2-1; the D call TRBD2 from the table was never checked on the DNA. TRBV1 is recorded as a pseudogene. The CDR3 runs to 16 residues.

The chain's CDR3 is CASMRDRTGELFF. CDR3 bases: TGTGCCAGTATGCGGGATCGCACCGGGGAGCTGTTTTTT. The chain employs TRBV19 and TRBJ2-2; D might be TRBD2 (6 bases). Germline CDR1 LNHDA, CDR2 SQIVND (reference sequence). Trimming took off 7 bases at V and 4 bases at J, with 10 bases between the two ends. The CDR3 covers 13 residues.

The rearrangement joins TRBV10-3 to TRBJ2-7, with no clear D. This CDR3 comprises 13 residues. V was pared by 4 bases and J by 2 bases, with 9 bases between. Germline V CDR1 and CDR2: ENHRY, SYGVKD. In nucleotides, the CDR3 is TGTGCCATCAGTGGCGGCAAGCCCTACGAGCAGTACTTC. Translated: CAISGGKPYEQYF.

The J gene is TRBJ2-1, the V gene TRBV10-3, with a possible D match to TRBD1 (6 bases). V was pared by 3 bases and J by 5 bases, with 14 bases between. CDR3 length: 15 amino acids. Germline V CDR1 and CDR2: ENHRY, SYGVKD. The CDR3 region is CAISDPGHNHNEQFF. In nucleotides, the CDR3 is TGTGCCATCAGTGACCCGGGACATAACCACAATGAGCAGTTCTTC.

This clone was seen a single time. This chain joins TRBV14 and TRBJ2-7; tentatively, D is TRBD2 (5 bases). V was pared by 1 base and J by 2 bases, with 9 bases between. The germline CDR1 and CDR2 sequences are SGHDN and FVKESK. The CDR3 is 14 amino acids. The CDR3 sequence is CASSQGSGTYEQYF. The DNA of the CDR3 is TGTGCCAGCAGCCAAGGGTCCGGGACCTACGAGCAGTACTTC. Variable domain in full (rest from reference TRBV14 and TRBJ2-7): EAGVTQFPSHSVIEKGQTVTLRCDPISGHDNLYWYRRVMGKEIKFLLHFVKESKQDESGMPNNRFLAERTGGTYSTLKVQPAELEDSGVYFCASSQGSGTYEQYFGPGTRLTVT.

This clone occurred once. The chain employs TRBV5-1 and TRBJ2-3; D remains ambiguous. The CDR3 has 13 residues. V lost 9 bases and J lost 0, with 11 bases in between. The V gene's germline CDR1 is SGHRS and CDR2 YFSETQ. CDR3 protein: CAMPGPSTDTQYF. Written as DNA, the CDR3 is TGCGCCATGCCTGGGCCCAGCACAGATACGCAGTATTTT. The full variable domain, its missing parts supplied by reference TRBV5-1 and TRBJ2-3, is KAGVTQTPRYLIKTRGQQVTLSCSPISGHRSVSWYQQTPGQGLQFLFEYFSETQRNKGNFPGRFSGRQFSNSRSEMNVSTLELGDSALYLCAMPGPSTDTQYFGPGTRLTVL.

V usage is TRBV6-6 and J usage is TRBJ2-1; perhaps TRBD1 as D (5 bases). In germline, CDR1 is MNHNY, CDR2 SVGAGI (reference sequence). Between the trimmed V and J ends, which lost 2 bases and 9 bases, there was a span of 11 bases. The CDR3 extends over 13 amino acids. CDR3 nucleotide sequence: TGTGCCAGCAGTTACGGGGCTGCATCTGAGCAGTTCTTC. It translates to CASSYGAASEQFF.

The chain joins TRBV10-1 to TRBJ2-1, with 7 bases that match TRBD2. V lost 4 bases and J lost 2; bases outside the gene matches: 5. The CDR3 is 15 amino acids. Germline V gene data show CDR1 as WNHNN and CDR2 as SYGVQD (reference sequence). This CDR3 reads CASSAASGPYNEQFF. In nucleotides, the CDR3 is TGCGCCAGCAGTGCAGCTAGCGGACCCTACAATGAGCAGTTCTTC.

This chain uses TRBV2 with TRBJ1-1, with unresolved D. Germline V gene data show CDR1 as SNHLY and CDR2 as FYNNEI. The CDR3 sequence is 14 residues long. Trimming took off 6 bases at V and 1 base at J, with 12 bases between the two ends. In DNA, the CDR3 is TGTGCCAGCAGCCGCGGGTCGAAGAACACTGAAGCTTTCTTT. It is translated as CASSRGSKNTEAFF.

The gene calls are TRBV29-1 and TRBJ2-1; D not resolved. Trimming removed 6 bases from V and 5 bases from J, with 14 bases in between. Germline V gene lookup returns CDR1 SQVTM and CDR2 ANQGSEA. CDR3 length: 13 residues. The CDR3 reads CSVEMTVNNEQFF. CDR3 sequence (DNA): TGCAGCGTGGAGATGACCGTAAACAATGAGCAGTTCTTC.

This chain connects TRBV7-6 to TRBJ2-1; 9 bases agree with TRBD2. This CDR3 region has 15 residues. With V trimmed by 5 bases and J by 4 bases, 6 bases remained unmatched. Germline CDR1 reads SGHVS; CDR2 reads FNYEAQ. CDR3 coding DNA: TGTGCCAGCAGCCCCCCTAGCGGGGATTACAATGAGCAGTTCTTC. It yields the protein CASSPPSGDYNEQFF.

This clone was seen once. The V gene is TRBV30, the J gene TRBJ1-6, with no clear D. The germline gives CDR1 GTSNPN, CDR2 SVGIG (reference sequence). The CDR3 consists of 13 residues. Deletions cut 7 bases from V and 3 bases from J, with 10 bases between. The CDR3 sequence is CASLGDYNSPLHF. The CDR3 DNA follows: TGTGCCTCCCTCGGGGACTATAATTCACCCCTCCACTTT.

The chain combines TRBV18 with TRBJ2-1, with TRBD2 matching 12 bases. There are 15 residues in the CDR3. Germline lookup yields CDR1 KGHSH and CDR2 LQKENI. Trimming cost V 4 bases and J 4 bases; bases outside gene matches: 2. The CDR3 is CASSQGLAGYNEQFF. In nucleotides, the CDR3 is TGTGCCAGCTCACAGGGACTAGCGGGTTACAATGAGCAGTTCTTC.

V gene TRBV9 combines with J gene TRBJ1-3; tentatively, D is TRBD1 (6 bases). V was cut by 2 bases and J by 0 bases, with 12 bases left in between. This CDR3 spans 16 amino acids. Per germline, CDR1 SGDLS and CDR2 YYNGEE. CDR3 bases: TGTGCCAGCAGCGTTTACTCGGACAGCTCTGGAAACACCATATATTTT. It yields the protein CASSVYSDSSGNTIYF.

This sequence joins TRBV5-4 and TRBJ1-4, with 9 nucleotides matching TRBD1. The V and J ends lost 3 bases and 4 bases, in that order; junction bases with no gene match: 4. From germline, CDR1 is SGHNT and CDR2 YYREEE (reference sequence). The CDR3 contains 15 residues. The DNA of the CDR3 is TGTGCCAGCAGCTCTCCGGGACAGGGTAATGAAAAACTGTTTTTT. This sequence encodes CASSSPGQGNEKLFF.

V usage is TRBV14 and J usage is TRBJ1-3; D gene unclear. The ends were cut back, 1 base at V and 0 bases at J, with 7 bases in the middle. Germline V CDR1 and CDR2: SGHDN, FVKESK. The CDR3 is made up of 15 amino acids. DNA of the CDR3: TGTGCCAGCAGCCAAGCTCCGGTCTCTGGAAACACCATATATTTT. Amino acids: CASSQAPVSGNTIYF.

This sequence joins TRBV6-4 and TRBJ2-1; TRBD2 aligns across 11 bases. Germline CDR1 reads MRHNA; CDR2 reads SNTAGT. The junction had 3 bases not matched to a gene; V was cut back by 3 bases and J by 8 bases. The CDR3 is 14 residues long. The CDR3 nucleotides read TGTGCCAGCAGTGAACTAGCGGGAGTGGATGAGCAGTTCTTC. Its protein product is CASSELAGVDEQFF.

The gene calls are TRBV2 and TRBJ1-2; 11 bases agree with TRBD1. The ends lost 6 bases at V and 5 bases at J; junction bases unmatched: 8. The CDR3 is 15 amino acids. CDR1 and CDR2 from the germline V gene are SNHLY and FYNNEI. CDR3 region: CASSLPGQGAYGYTF. CDR3 coding DNA: TGTGCCAGCAGCCTTCCCGGACAGGGGGCATATGGCTACACCTTC.

The chain has TRBV5-1 and TRBJ1-4; D is uncertain. The CDR3 contains 15 residues. The germline gives CDR1 SGHRS, CDR2 YFSETQ. V was shortened by 3 bases and J by 0 bases, with 9 bases between the two germline ends. Here the CDR3 reads CASSSGRATNEKLFF. The CDR3 bases are TGCGCCAGCAGCTCGGGAAGGGCAACTAATGAAAAACTGTTTTTT.

This rearrangement joins TRBV12-5 to TRBJ1-2; maybe TRBD1 (5 bases). The V and J ends lost 5 bases and 3 bases respectively, with 13 bases between them. The germline V gene encodes CDR1 LGHNT and CDR2 FRNRAP. This CDR3 region has 14 residues. CDR3 DNA: TGTGCTAGTGGTCCAGGGAATTCCTACTATGGCTACACCTTC. Translated, it gives CASGPGNSYYGYTF. Variable domain in full (rest from reference TRBV12-5 and TRBJ1-2): DARVTQTPRHKVTEMGQEVTMRCQPILGHNTVFWYRQTMMQGLELLAYFRNRAPLDDSGMPKDRFSAEMPDATLATLKIQPSEPRDSAVYFCASGPGNSYYGYTFGSGTRLTVV.

The rearrangement uses TRBV7-9 and TRBJ2-5; 7 bases line up with TRBD1. Per germline, CDR1 SEHNR and CDR2 FQNEAQ (reference sequence). CDR3 size: 14 residues. V trimming: 8 bases; J trimming: 3 bases; junction bases outside the gene matches: 9. CDR3: CASGPTGAEETQYF. For the CDR3, the DNA is TGTGCCAGCGGACCAACAGGGGCCGAAGAGACCCAGTACTTC. The whole variable domain, remainder taken from reference TRBV7-9 and TRBJ2-5, is DTGVSQNPRHKITKRGQNVTFRCDPISEHNRLYWYRQTLGQGPEFLTYFQNEAQLEKSRLLSDRFSAERPKGSFSTLEIQRTEQGDSAMYLCASGPTGAEETQYFGPGTRLLVL.

The genes are TRBV19 and TRBJ2-7, with 9 bases matching TRBD1. The V and J ends lost 5 bases and 3 bases, in that order; junction bases with no gene match: 8. The CDR3 sequence is 15 residues long. CDR1 LNHDA and CDR2 SQIVND come from the germline V gene (reference sequence). The CDR3, as DNA: TGTGCCAGTAGTTGGTCGGGGACAGGGAACTACGAGCAGTACTTC. Translated: CASSWSGTGNYEQYF.

The chain recombines TRBV5-6 with TRBJ2-3; 7 positions match TRBD1. This CDR3 has 13 residues. The germline V gene has CDR1 SGHDT and CDR2 YYEEEE. J was trimmed by 3 bases and V by 4 bases; bases with no gene match: 2. CDR3 DNA: TGTGCCAGCAGCGAGGGACAGACAGATACGCAGTATTTT. Its protein is CASSEGQTDTQYF. Drawing the rest from reference TRBV5-6 and TRBJ2-3, the complete variable domain is DAGVTQSPTHLIKTRGQQVTLRCSPKSGHDTVSWYQQALGQGPQFIFQYYEEEERQRGNFPDRFSGHQFPNYSSELNVNALLLGDSALYLCASSEGQTDTQYFGPGTRLTVL.

V gene TRBV6-5 combines with J gene TRBJ2-7, with 7 nucleotides matching TRBD1. The CDR3 is 14 residues long. CDR1 and CDR2 from the germline V gene are MNHEY and SVGAGI. V dropped 2 bases and J dropped 1; count of bases not matched to a gene: 2. CDR3 DNA sequence: TGTGCCAGCAGTTACCGGGGACAGTCCTACGAGCAGTACTTC. This codes for CASSYRGQSYEQYF.

The chain links TRBV13 to TRBJ2-1; D uncertain. V was trimmed by 5 bases and J by 10 bases, leaving 15 bases between them. The CDR3 totals 13 residues. Germline loops: CDR1 PRHDT, CDR2 FYEKMQ (reference sequence). The CDR3 reads CASSGPDYVEQFF. The CDR3 region has the DNA TGTGCCAGCAGCGGCCCCGATTACGTGGAGCAGTTCTTC.

The chain uses TRBV7-9 and TRBJ1-3, with 7 bases fitting TRBD1. The CDR3 has 17 amino acids. Germline V lookup: CDR1 SEHNR, CDR2 FQNEAQ (reference sequence). V gave up 0 bases and J gave up 4 bases; unmatched junction bases: 9. The CDR3 here is CASSLATEGARGNTIYF. CDR3 coding DNA: TGTGCCAGCAGCTTAGCGACAGAGGGGGCGCGGGGAAACACCATATATTTT.

This rearrangement joins TRBV9 to TRBJ2-2; no reliable D call. Germline CDR1 SGDLS, CDR2 YYNGEE. The CDR3 runs 13 residues. V was trimmed by 4 bases and J by 4 bases, leaving 8 bases between them. The CDR3 loop is CASSSRLTGELFF. The CDR3 DNA sequence: TGTGCCAGCAGCTCCCGACTCACCGGGGAGCTGTTTTTT.

This chain links TRBV28 with TRBJ1-3; a possible D gene is TRBD1 (6 bases). Trimming cost V 6 bases and J 0 bases, with 12 bases left between them. Germline values: CDR1 MDHEN, CDR2 SYDVKM. This CDR3 comprises 15 residues. CDR3 in DNA: TGTGCCAGCAGCTTAACAGGGAGCTCTGGAAACACCATATATTTT. Amino acid sequence: CASSLTGSSGNTIYF.

This chain joins TRBV5-4 and TRBJ1-1; 11 bases fit TRBD1. CDR1 is SGHNT and CDR2 is YYREEE in the germline V gene (reference sequence). The CDR3 is 17 amino acids. V lost 4 bases to trimming and J lost 3 bases; unmatched junction nucleotides: 11. The CDR3 DNA follows: TGTGCCAGCAGCGGGACAGGGACAGGGGGTTTGGACACTGAAGCTTTCTTT. It specifies CASSGTGTGGLDTEAFF.

The J gene is TRBJ2-2, the V gene TRBV5-4; 8 nucleotides align to TRBD1. V lost 2 bases, J lost 5 bases, and 5 bases stayed unmatched. CDR1 and CDR2 (germline): SGHNT, YYREEE (reference sequence). The CDR3 is 15 residues long. CDR3 sequence reads: CASSFRQGRTGELFF. The DNA of the CDR3 is TGTGCCAGCAGCTTTCGACAGGGGAGAACCGGGGAGCTGTTTTTT.

The chain links TRBV5-1 to TRBJ2-1, with 7 bases fitting TRBD2. The CDR3 loop spans 15 amino acids. In germline, CDR1 is SGHRS, CDR2 YFSETQ. Losses at the gene ends were 2 bases for V and 9 bases for J; bases not matched to a gene: 11. In DNA, the CDR3 is TGCGCCAGCAGCTTAAGCTTGGGAGGGGCGGGTGAGCAGTTCTTC. This gives the protein CASSLSLGGAGEQFF.

As to this clone: The sample carries other DNA sequences with the same CDR3. The chain joins TRBV5-1 to TRBJ2-7; 9 bases line up with TRBD1. Germline trimming cut 3 bases from V and 4 bases from J; bases unmatched to any gene: 5. CDR3 length: 14 residues. Germline V gene sequence: CDR1 SGHRS, CDR2 YFSETQ. The CDR3 DNA reads TGCGCCAGCAGCTCCGGGACAGGGAAGTACGAGCAGTACTTC. Its protein is CASSSGTGKYEQYF.